This TCR beta chain was identified in a study of shared clonotypes between healthy human individuals. Study background: Per donor, CD8 memory used one plate, CD8 naive used two, CD4 memory used three and CD4 naive used three.

Naive CD8 cells lacked CD45RO and underwent positive selection for CCR7, leaving out terminally differentiated effector memory CD45RA+ cells. Germline V gives CDR1 SQVTM, CDR2 ANQGSEA. The CDR3 has 11 residues. V lost 6 bases, J lost 5 bases, and 10 bases lay in between. Researchers divided each subset's genomic DNA evenly across several immunoSEQ plates. Original analysis: ImmunoSEQ yielded junction-only sequences lacking quality scores, so filtering differed. TCRdb's copy holds only in-frame clones and misses some; the assay was immunoSEQ multiplex PCR. V and J calls plus clone size are reproduced from that table; the DNA served to infer D and trimming. The sample contains millions of clones, 90% to 95% of which appear only once. Worth noting for this clone: In the same sample, other DNA sequences code for this CDR3.

The sequence was obtained from a man aged 18-30 years in good health. Some clones in this sample may be carry-over from other donors' samples. Sample: naive CD8+ T cells from PBMCs. V and J are TRBV29-1 and TRBJ1-1; no clear D. CDR3 loop: CSVVVGTEAFF. CDR3 bases: TGCAGCGTCGTGGTAGGAACTGAAGCTTTCTTT. Full variable domain (outside the CDR3, taken from reference TRBV29-1 and TRBJ1-1): SAVISQKPSRDICQRGTSLTIQCQVDSQVTMMFWYRQQPGQSLTLIATANQGSEATYESGFVIDKFPISRPNLTFSTLTVSNMSPEDSSIYLCSVVVGTEAFFGQGTRLTVV.